Shown below are 30 T cell receptor beta chains from a single sample sequenced in a study of Graves' ophthalmopathy and Graves' hyperthyroidism. RNA transcripts provided the template for amplifying TCR beta CDR3 regions. The library came from an HTBI-primed first-round RT-PCR and a second-round multiplex PCR. TCRdb re-called the multiplex PCR reads with MiXCR, one entry per CDR3 protein. Among 600,000 to 950,000 distinct CDR3 sequences listed, about 44% were seen once. The sample comprised peripheral blood. The receptor source for this set is an adult man with Graves' ophthalmopathy.

The genes are TRBV5-6 and TRBJ2-5, with D maybe TRBD2 (6 bases). The CDR3 runs 16 residues. Germline CDR1 is SGHDT and CDR2 is YYEEEE. Trimming took 3 bases from V and 9 from J, leaving 24 bases between them. The CDR3 protein is CASSSQAGRNNQPQYF. CDR3 DNA: TGTGCCAGCAGCTCACAGGCAGGGAGGAACAATCAGCCCCAGTACTTC.

CDR3 nucleotide sequence: TGTGCCAGTAGTGCGCTTTACTCTGGGGCCAACGTCCTGACTTTC. Translating gives CASSALYSGANVLTF. V is TRBV19 and J is TRBJ2-6; no clear D gene. The germline CDR1 and CDR2 sequences are LNHDA and SQIVND (reference sequence). Between the trimmed V and J ends, which lost 5 bases and 0 bases, there was a span of 8 bases. The CDR3 runs 15 residues.

The CDR3 spells CASSDRLGEGRNQPQHF. The DNA of the CDR3 is TGTGCCAGCAGTGACCGTTTGGGCGAGGGGAGAAATCAGCCCCAGCATTTT. This rearrangement joins TRBV2 to TRBJ1-5; a possible D gene is TRBD1 (5 bases). V was trimmed by 3 bases and J by 4 bases, leaving 19 bases between them. Germline loops: CDR1 SNHLY, CDR2 FYNNEI. There are 17 residues in the CDR3.

The rearrangement uses TRBV2 and TRBJ1-2, with 7 bases aligning to TRBD1. After removal of 6 bases from V and 6 bases from J, the junction contained 10 bases not matched to a gene. This CDR3 is 14 amino acids long. CDR1 is SNHLY and CDR2 is FYNNEI in the germline V gene. DNA of the CDR3: TGTGCCAGCAGCGGAGAGACAGGGATAGATGGCTACACCTTC. It yields the protein CASSGETGIDGYTF.

Only a few counts were recorded for this clonotype. The V and J genes are TRBV9 and TRBJ2-5; TRBD2 matches 7 bases. Germline CDR1 SGDLS, CDR2 YYNGEE. After removal of 3 bases from V and 2 bases from J, the junction contained 7 bases not matched to a gene. The CDR3 has 15 residues. CDR3 DNA: TGTGCCAGCAGCGCGGGTCGCGGGGGACAAGAGACCCAGTACTTC. Residues: CASSAGRGGQETQYF.

The chain has TRBV12-3 or TRBV12-4 and TRBJ2-7; D call uncertain. Trimming pared 6 bases from V and 4 bases from J, leaving 19 bases between. This CDR3 region has 15 residues. The CDR3 nucleotides are TGTGCCAGCAGGGGGTATGATGGGGATTCGTACGAGCAGTACTTC. This encodes CASRGYDGDSYEQYF.

This chain uses TRBV9 with TRBJ2-7, with 7 bases identical to TRBD2. The CDR3 extends over 16 amino acids. Germline CDR1 and CDR2: SGDLS and YYNGEE. The junction had 9 bases not matched to a gene; V was cut back by 0 bases and J by 3 bases. The CDR3 DNA reads as TGTGCCAGCAGCGTAGCCTCGGGCGGGAGTGGCTACGAGCAGTACTTC. It is translated as CASSVASGGSGYEQYF.

Only a few counts were recorded for this clonotype. The chain uses TRBV20-1 and TRBJ2-7; the D gene is possibly TRBD2 (6 bases). Trimming took 2 bases from V and 1 from J, leaving 21 bases between them. The CDR3 covers 17 residues. Germline V gene data show CDR1 as DFQATT and CDR2 as SNEGSKA (reference sequence). The CDR3 DNA sequence: TGCAGTGCTAGACCACACGTCGGGGGAGCCGGTTCCTACGAGCAGTACTTC. Its protein product is CSARPHVGGAGSYEQYF.

The genes are TRBV29-1 and TRBJ2-5; D is perhaps TRBD2 (7 bases). The CDR3 is 11 residues long. The V gene lost 8 bases and the J gene lost 4 bases, with 11 bases spanning the gap. Germline assignment: CDR1 SQVTM and CDR2 ANQGSEA. As DNA, the CDR3 is TGCAGCACGGGGGGCGGAGAGACCCAGTACTTC. It encodes CSTGGGETQYF.

Worth noting for this clonotype: Without the conserved terminal phenylalanine or tryptophan, this CDR3 likely stems from a read error. The DNA is left out, because the CDR3 cannot be placed on it with certainty; the CDR3 is given as TCRdb lists it. The chain has TRBV7-9 and TRBJ2-7; the D segment call TRBD2 is taken from the table without a DNA check. The CDR3 is 9 amino acids in total, end residues counted. CDR1 and CDR2 (germline): SEHNR, FQNEAQ (reference sequence). The CDR3 sequence: CASSYRLAG.

The chain has TRBV29-1 and TRBJ2-7; TRBD1 matches 12 bases. The CDR3 totals 11 residues. Unmatched junction bases numbered 3, after V lost 3 bases and J lost 12 bases. CDR1 is SQVTM, CDR2 ANQGSEA, per germline. CDR3 nucleotide sequence: TGCAGCGTTGAGGGACAGGGGGCTGCGTACTTC. Its protein is CSVEGQGAAYF.

With regard to this clonotype: This may stem from a read error, because a much larger clone lies one nucleotide away. V gene TRBV29-1 combines with J gene TRBJ2-7, with 8 bases matching TRBD1. The CDR3 is 17 amino acids. From germline, CDR1 is SQVTM and CDR2 ANQGSEA. J gave up 3 bases and V 8 bases, and 21 bases lay outside the gene matches. CDR3 residues: CSIGGPVLTGVVYEQYF. CDR3 in DNA: TGCAGCATTGGTGGTCCGGTACTGACAGGGGTGGTCTACGAGCAGTACTTC.

This clonotype is a singleton in its sample. The V call is TRBV15, the J call TRBJ2-5; D is possibly TRBD1 or TRBD2 (5 bases each). This CDR3 is 15 amino acids long. Trimming removed 5 bases from V and 5 bases from J, with 18 bases in between. CDR1 and CDR2 from the germline V gene are LNHNV and YYDKDF (reference sequence). CDR3 protein: CATSGLTGNRETQYF. The CDR3 nucleotides read TGTGCCACCAGCGGATTAACGGGGAACAGGGAGACCCAGTACTTC.

A few counts support this clonotype. The chain is built from TRBV19 and TRBJ1-3, with D hard to call. Trimming stripped 3 bases from V and 2 bases from J, with 11 bases between. Germline lookup yields CDR1 LNHDA and CDR2 SQIVND (reference sequence). There are 15 residues in the CDR3. The CDR3 sequence: CASSISTTTGNTIYF. The DNA of the CDR3 is TGTGCCAGTAGTATTTCGACAACTACTGGAAACACCATATATTTT.

To note about this clonotype: Since the CDR3 does not end with the conserved phenylalanine or tryptophan, this likely comes from a read error. The CDR3 reads CASSQSSRGDGYTS. CDR3 sequence (DNA): TGTGCCAGCAGCCAGTCCTCCCGTGGGGATGGCTACACCTCC. The rearrangement links TRBV7-9 to TRBJ1-2; D unresolved. Germline V gives CDR1 SEHNR, CDR2 FQNEAQ (reference sequence). This CDR3 has 14 residues. V gave up 5 bases and J gave up 6 bases, with 16 bases separating them.

This clonotype has just a few counts. This sequence joins TRBV19 and TRBJ1-5, with TRBD1 as a possible D gene (6 bases). Looked up from germline, CDR1 is LNHDA and CDR2 is SQIVND (reference sequence). Deletions cut 2 bases from V and 6 bases from J, with 11 bases between. The CDR3 has 14 residues. The DNA of the CDR3 is TGTGCCAGTAGTATAACAGGGTGGGGTCAGCCCCAGCATTTT. Its translation is CASSITGWGQPQHF.

This clonotype was seen ten or more times. CDR3 DNA: TGTGCCATCACTGAAGACGACAATTCACCCCTCCACTTT. Encoded protein: CAITEDDNSPLHF. The chain links TRBV10-3 to TRBJ1-6; no clear D gene. Between the trimmed V and J ends, which lost 7 bases and 7 bases, there was a span of 11 bases. The length of the CDR3 is 13 residues. Germline CDR1 and CDR2: ENHRY and SYGVKD.

There are a few counts of this clonotype. The chain joins TRBV11-2 to TRBJ1-2, with 9 bases aligning to TRBD1. V lost 3 bases, J lost 7 bases, and 6 bases stayed unmatched. Germline-derived CDR1 and CDR2 are SGHAT and FQNNGV. This CDR3 spans 14 amino acids. CDR3 sequence reads: CASSFKQGAGGYTF. CDR3 DNA: TGTGCCAGCAGCTTCAAACAGGGGGCTGGTGGCTACACCTTC.

The chain uses TRBV25-1 and TRBJ2-7; 8 bases are shared with TRBD2. Germline CDR1 reads MGHDK; CDR2 reads SYGVNS. With 1 base clipped from V and 4 bases from J, the junction kept 3 bases outside the gene matches. CDR3 length: 14 amino acids. The CDR3: CASSESREGYEQYF. The DNA of the CDR3 is TGTGCCAGCAGTGAATCCCGGGAGGGATACGAGCAGTACTTC.

V gene TRBV11-2 combines with J gene TRBJ1-3, with no clear D. With 5 bases removed from V and 8 bases from J, the gap between germline ends came to 10 bases. The CDR3 sequence is 12 residues long. The germline gives CDR1 SGHAT, CDR2 FQNNGV. The CDR3 loop is CASSQRTYTIYF. CDR3 sequence (DNA): TGTGCCAGCAGCCAGAGGACGTACACCATATATTTT.

The V call is TRBV9, the J call TRBJ2-7; 9 bases fit TRBD1. CDR1 and CDR2 from the germline V gene are SGDLS and YYNGEE. This CDR3 comprises 13 residues. The V and J ends lost 6 bases and 1 base, in that order; junction bases with no gene match: 2. CDR3 nucleotide sequence: TGTGCCAGCAACGACAGGGGGTCCTACGAGCAGTACTTC. It encodes CASNDRGSYEQYF. The full variable domain, in which reference TRBV9 and TRBJ2-7 provide the parts outside the CDR3, is DSGVTQTPKHLITATGQRVTLRCSPRSGDLSVYWYQQSLDQGLQFLIQYYNGEERAKGNILERFSAQQFPDLHSELNLSSLELGDSALYFCASNDRGSYEQYFGPGTRLTVT.

The chain recombines TRBV7-2 with TRBJ1-2, with D possibly matching TRBD1 (6 bases). V shed 0 bases and J shed 8 bases, with 16 bases lying between them. Per germline, CDR1 SGHTA and CDR2 FQGNSA. The CDR3 is made up of 15 amino acids. The CDR3 DNA is TGTGCCAGCAGCTTAGCGTTGGTGGGGGGCGGGGGCTACACCTTC. It yields the protein CASSLALVGGGGYTF.

CDR3 DNA sequence: TGCGCCAGCTGTGTGACAGGGTTGGAAAACTATGGCTACACCTTC. Translation: CASCVTGLENYGYTF. The V and J genes are TRBV5-1 and TRBJ1-2; 7 bases map to TRBD1. CDR1 is SGHRS and CDR2 is YFSETQ in the germline V gene. CDR3 size: 15 residues. J was trimmed by 2 bases and V by 7 bases; bases with no gene match: 11.

This clonotype was counted between two and nine times. This chain uses TRBV10-3 with TRBJ1-1, with D tentatively TRBD1 (6 bases). This CDR3 region has 12 residues. V lost 10 bases and J 1 base, leaving 10 bases between the germline ends. Germline V gene lookup returns CDR1 ENHRY and CDR2 SYGVKD. The CDR3 DNA sequence: TGTGCCAGCCAGGGGTGGAACACTGAAGCTTTCTTT. Its protein product is CASQGWNTEAFF.

The chain employs TRBV2 and TRBJ1-1, with 8 bases fitting TRBD1. Per germline, CDR1 SNHLY and CDR2 FYNNEI. CDR3 length: 15 amino acids. The trim removed 2 bases at V and 5 bases at J, leaving 7 bases unmatched. CDR3 residues: CASSEPDRGHTEAFF. The CDR3 bases are TGTGCCAGCAGTGAACCCGACAGGGGCCATACTGAAGCTTTCTTT.

On this clonotype itself: Compared with germline, one end of the junction differs, possibly owing to a read error. The J gene is TRBJ2-7, the V gene TRBV9; 9 bases agree with TRBD1. The length of the CDR3 is 16 residues. From germline, CDR1 is SGDLS and CDR2 YYNGEE. The CDR3 coding sequence is TGTGCCTGCAGCGTAGGCCGGGACAGGGTCAACTACGAGCAGTACTTC. It is translated as CACSVGRDRVNYEQYF.

This chain uses TRBV20-1 with TRBJ1-1, with D maybe TRBD1 (6 bases). CDR1 DFQATT and CDR2 SNEGSKA come from the germline V gene (reference sequence). V was trimmed by 2 bases and J by 3 bases, leaving 10 bases between them. The CDR3 spans 13 residues. CDR3 sequence: CSARRGRDTEAFF. In nucleotides, the CDR3 is TGCAGTGCTAGACGGGGGCGGGACACTGAAGCTTTCTTT.

The CDR3 region is CASSLYTSGKYF. The CDR3 bases are TGTGCCAGCAGCTTATACACGTCCGGGAAGTACTTC. The chain recombines TRBV7-9 with TRBJ2-7; weak D call: TRBD2 (5 bases). The CDR3 runs 12 residues. V dropped 2 bases and J dropped 11 bases, with 13 bases sitting between them. Germline assignment: CDR1 SEHNR and CDR2 FQNEAQ (reference sequence).

V is TRBV6-6 and J is TRBJ2-5; weak D call: TRBD2 (6 bases). Germline V gene data show CDR1 as MNHNY and CDR2 as SVGAGI (reference sequence). This CDR3 contains 14 residues. V shed 5 bases and J shed 5 bases, with 15 bases lying between them. The CDR3 nucleotides are TGTGCCAGCAGTACCTCTAGCGTCATGGAGACCCAGTACTTC. Amino acids: CASSTSSVMETQYF.

The rearrangement uses TRBV10-3 and TRBJ2-3, with a possible D match to TRBD1 (5 bases). Germline CDR1 is ENHRY and CDR2 is SYGVKD. The ends were cut back, 8 bases at V and 5 bases at J, with 14 bases in the middle. The CDR3 has 13 residues. The CDR3 coding sequence is TGTGCCATCCAATACCGAAGGGGAGATACGCAGTATTTT. This codes for CAIQYRRGDTQYF.